These 7 T cell receptor beta chains were sequenced from one sample in a study of blood T cell repertoires in COVID-19. TCRdb's table, derived via immunoSEQ multiplex PCR, lists solely in-frame clones and lacks some. The data contain 300,000 to 400,000 clones, 88% of them seen just once; the ten biggest clones take up 7% to 8%. The sequenced material came from peripheral blood. The receptors here all came from a woman aged 70-85 years with COVID-19, enrolled during active disease.

The chain combines TRBV10-3 with TRBJ2-5; tentative D call: TRBD2 (6 bases). From germline, CDR1 is ENHRY and CDR2 SYGVKD. The V end lost 7 bases, the J end lost 5 bases, and 11 bases lay between the germline ends. This CDR3 is 12 amino acids long. The CDR3 DNA follows: TGTGCCATCAAAGGAGGGGAGGAGACCCAGTACTTC. Translated: CAIKGGEETQYF.

V usage is TRBV19 and J usage is TRBJ2-3, with TRBD2 as a possible D gene (6 bases). Trimming took off 5 bases at V and 4 bases at J, with 19 bases between the two ends. The CDR3 is 16 residues long. CDR1 and CDR2 from the germline V gene are LNHDA and SQIVND (reference sequence). CDR3 bases: TGTGCCAGTAGTTCCCGGGACTCCGAGGTGGCAGATACGCAGTATTTT. The encoded protein is CASSSRDSEVADTQYF.

CDR3 sequence: CASSDTGGYGYTF. The CDR3 DNA reads TGTGCCAGCAGTGATACTGGGGGGTATGGCTACACCTTC. The genes are TRBV25-1 and TRBJ1-2, with a possible D match to TRBD1 (5 bases). V lost 3 bases, J lost 5 bases, and 10 bases lay in between. This CDR3 is 13 amino acids long. Germline loops: CDR1 MGHDK, CDR2 SYGVNS.

The chain carries TRBV27 and TRBJ1-1, with TRBD1 as a possible D gene (5 bases). This CDR3 comprises 14 residues. The germline V and J ends were trimmed by 2 bases and 5 bases, with 12 bases remaining between them. Germline-derived CDR1 and CDR2 are MNHEY and SMNVEV (reference sequence). CDR3 sequence: CASSLRQLGTEAFF. Here the CDR3 DNA reads TGTGCCAGCAGTTTAAGACAGCTTGGGACTGAAGCTTTCTTT.

J is TRBJ2-5 and V is TRBV24-1; D possibly corresponds to TRBD2 (5 bases). The CDR3 length is 14 residues. V lost 4 bases and J lost 5, with 13 bases in between. From germline, CDR1 is KGHDR and CDR2 SFDVKD. CDR3 sequence: CATSETGPGETQYF. In DNA, the CDR3 is TGTGCCACCAGTGAAACTGGGCCGGGGGAGACCCAGTACTTC.

The rearrangement uses TRBV19 and TRBJ2-5; tentative D call: TRBD1 (6 bases). Trimming pared 1 base from V and 3 bases from J, leaving 9 bases between. There are 14 residues in the CDR3. Looked up from germline, CDR1 is LNHDA and CDR2 is SQIVND (reference sequence). In DNA, the CDR3 is TGTGCCAGTAGTATAGGGGGGCGCGAAGAGACCCAGTACTTC. It is translated as CASSIGGREETQYF.

Comments on this clone: Other DNA sequences from this sample encode an identical CDR3 as well. The rearrangement joins TRBV7-2 to TRBJ1-1; D is ambiguous. V gave up 4 bases and J gave up 0 bases, with 6 bases separating them. CDR1 SGHTA and CDR2 FQGNSA come from the germline V gene. The CDR3 is 13 residues long. DNA of the CDR3: TGTGCCAGCAGCTCGACTCTGAACACTGAAGCTTTCTTT. Protein sequence: CASSSTLNTEAFF.